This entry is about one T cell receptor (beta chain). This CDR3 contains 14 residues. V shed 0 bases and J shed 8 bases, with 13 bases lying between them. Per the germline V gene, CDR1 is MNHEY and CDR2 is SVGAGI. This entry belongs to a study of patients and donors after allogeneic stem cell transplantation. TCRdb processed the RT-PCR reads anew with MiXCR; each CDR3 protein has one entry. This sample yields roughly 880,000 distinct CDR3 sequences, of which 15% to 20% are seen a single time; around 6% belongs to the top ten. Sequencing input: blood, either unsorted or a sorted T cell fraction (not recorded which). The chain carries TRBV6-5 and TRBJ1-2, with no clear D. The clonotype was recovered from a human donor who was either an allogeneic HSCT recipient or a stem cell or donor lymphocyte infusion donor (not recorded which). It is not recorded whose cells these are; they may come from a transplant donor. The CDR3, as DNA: TGTGCCAGCAGTTACTCGCGTGGCGTGAGAGGCTACACCTTC. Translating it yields CASSYSRGVRGYTF.